This TCR beta chain was captured by sequencing in a study of control samples from healthy donors and cancer patients. Profiled with immunoSEQ multiplex PCR; TCRdb holds only in-frame clones, not every one. The sample has roughly 98,000 clones, more than 85% seen once. In this sample, this clone turned up once. CDR1 and CDR2 (germline): PRHDT, FYEKMQ (reference sequence). The CDR3 spans 15 residues. V was cut by 4 bases and J by 0 bases, with 13 bases left in between. Material: blood. V usage is TRBV13 and J usage is TRBJ2-7; D possibly matches TRBD1 or TRBD2 (6 bases each). This TCR came from a man between 18 and 29 years old in good health. DNA of the CDR3: TGTGCCAGCAGCTGGAAGGGGGGCGCCTCCTACGAGCAGTACTTC. Its translation: CASSWKGGASYEQYF.